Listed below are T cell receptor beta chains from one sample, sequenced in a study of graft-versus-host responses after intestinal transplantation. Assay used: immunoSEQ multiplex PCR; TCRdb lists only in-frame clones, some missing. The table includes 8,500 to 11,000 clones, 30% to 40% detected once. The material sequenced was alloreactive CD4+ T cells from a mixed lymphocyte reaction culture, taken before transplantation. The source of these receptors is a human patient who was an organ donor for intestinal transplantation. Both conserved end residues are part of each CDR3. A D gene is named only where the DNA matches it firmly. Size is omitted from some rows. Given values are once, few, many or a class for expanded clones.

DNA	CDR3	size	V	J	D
TGTGCCAGCAGTCCCGGGACAGGGGAGGGTGGCTACACCTTC	CASSPGTGEGGYTF	medium-sized	TRBV6-6	TRBJ1-2	TRBD1
TGTGCCAGCAGCTTGGACGGGACTGATAATTCACCCCTCCACTTT	CASSLDGTDNSPLHF	medium-sized	TRBV5-4	TRBJ1-6	-
TGTGCCAGCAGACCCCCGACCGGGGAGACCCAGTACTTC	CASRPPTGETQYF	-	TRBV6-5	TRBJ2-5	-
TGTGCCAGCAGCGCCACAGTCCCTGGGGCCAACGTCCTGACTTTC	CASSATVPGANVLTF	-	TRBV9	TRBJ2-6	-
TGTGCCAGCGGCCCCCGGGACAGGCTCTCTGGGGCCAACGTCCTGACTTTC	CASGPRDRLSGANVLTF	few	TRBV6-4	TRBJ2-6	TRBD1
TGTGCCAGCAGCTTACAGGGCGGGGAGCTGTTTTTT	CASSLQGGELFF	medium-sized	TRBV7-2	TRBJ2-2	-
TGTGCCAGCAGCGTACAAAGAGGGGGTTCACCCCTCCACTTT	CASSVQRGGSPLHF	-	TRBV6-1	TRBJ1-6	-
TGTGCCAGCTCACCAGGGCCAACTAATGAAAAACTGTTTTTT	CASSPGPTNEKLFF	-	TRBV18	TRBJ1-4	-
TGTGCCAGCAGCTTTGGACTAGCCCCAGATACGCAGTATTTT	CASSFGLAPDTQYF	-	TRBV5-6	TRBJ2-3	TRBD2
TGTGCCAGCAGCTGGGGACAGGCAAGGGAGCAGTTCTTC	CASSWGQAREQFF	few	TRBV11-2	TRBJ2-1	TRBD1
TGTGCTAGTGGTTTGGGGGCCGGGACAGGGATTTACTATGGCTACACCTTC	CASGLGAGTGIYYGYTF	few	TRBV12-5	TRBJ1-2	TRBD1
TGTGCCAGCAGCTTAGATTTCCTGGGGCCTCAAGCAACAGATACGCAGTATTTT	CASSLDFLGPQATDTQYF	few	TRBV11-3	TRBJ2-3	-
TGTGCCAGCTCCCCGAGACAGATGGGTCCAACCACTGAAGCTTTCTTT	CASSPRQMGPTTEAFF	-	TRBV18	TRBJ1-1	-
TGCGCCAGCAGCTTGGGGTACATGGACACTGAAGCTTTCTTT	CASSLGYMDTEAFF	-	TRBV5-1	TRBJ1-1	-